Presented here are 30 T cell receptor beta chains from one specimen sequenced in a study of control samples from healthy donors and cancer patients. Produced via immunoSEQ multiplex PCR; TCRdb's table is partial and in-frame only. The sample records 150,000 to 200,000 clones, 80% to 90% being singletons. The sample was blood. The receptor set was obtained from a man under 40 in good health.

The chain uses TRBV6-2 or TRBV6-3 and TRBJ1-1, with D perhaps matching TRBD1 (5 bases). The CDR3 extends over 13 amino acids. V was clipped by 6 bases and J by 2 bases, with 10 bases between them. Germline V gene sequence: CDR1 MNHEY, CDR2 SVGEGT. The CDR3 nucleotides are TGTGCCAGCAGCACGCAGGGTAACACTGAAGCTTTCTTT. Its protein product is CASSTQGNTEAFF.

The chain joins TRBV7-6 to TRBJ2-3; D possibly corresponds to TRBD1 (6 bases). Deletions cut 5 bases from V and 2 bases from J, with 14 bases between. Germline CDR1 is SGHVS and CDR2 is FNYEAQ. This CDR3 is built from 15 residues. The CDR3 here is CASSPVQGSTDTQYF. The CDR3 DNA reads as TGTGCCAGCAGCCCGGTACAGGGATCCACAGATACGCAGTATTTT.

This clone was picked up one time. The chain links TRBV7-3 to TRBJ2-3, with D possibly TRBD2 on 6 matching bases. V was shortened by 1 base and J by 0 bases, with 11 bases between the two germline ends. This CDR3 contains 16 residues. CDR1 is SGHTA and CDR2 is FQGTGA in the germline V gene. The CDR3 DNA reads TGTGCCAGCAGCTTAATGGGGAGGACGAGCACAGATACGCAGTATTTT. This translates into CASSLMGRTSTDTQYF.

The chain carries TRBV27 and TRBJ1-5; TRBD1 matches at 9 bases. The germline gives CDR1 MNHEY, CDR2 SMNVEV (reference sequence). This CDR3 has 16 amino acids. The trim removed 7 bases at V and 6 bases at J, leaving 13 bases unmatched. The CDR3 region is CASIPVWTGVFQPQHF. In DNA form, the CDR3 reads TGTGCCAGCATTCCAGTATGGACAGGGGTTTTTCAGCCCCAGCATTTT.

This CDR3 is CASSTRSVAFPETQYF. The CDR3 DNA reads as TGTGCCAGCAGCACCAGATCTGTAGCCTTTCCGGAGACCCAGTACTTC. This rearrangement joins TRBV7-8 to TRBJ2-5; D not resolved. Trimming stripped 5 bases from V and 5 bases from J, with 21 bases between. Germline values: CDR1 SGHVS, CDR2 FQNEAQ. The CDR3 is 16 residues long. Supplemented by reference TRBV7-8 and TRBJ2-5, the full variable domain reads GAGVSQSPRYKVAKRGQDVALRCDPISGHVSLFWYQQALGQGPEFLTYFQNEAQLDKSGLPSDRFFAERPEGSVSTLKIQRTQQEDSAVYLCASSTRSVAFPETQYFGPGTRLLVL.

The chain joins TRBV19 to TRBJ1-2; D ambiguous. Germline lookup yields CDR1 LNHDA and CDR2 SQIVND (reference sequence). V dropped 3 bases and J dropped 4 bases, with 12 bases sitting between them. CDR3 length equals 14 residues. This CDR3 reads CASSIVGEGYGYTF. CDR3 coding DNA: TGTGCCAGTAGTATCGTCGGGGAGGGCTATGGCTACACCTTC.

The table lists this clone with a count of one. The genes are TRBV19 and TRBJ2-2; weak D call: TRBD1 (6 bases). V was shortened by 6 bases and J by 1 base, with 6 bases between the two germline ends. Germline V gene sequence: CDR1 LNHDA, CDR2 SQIVND (reference sequence). The CDR3 totals 13 residues. The CDR3 here is CASRDRNTGELFF. The CDR3 bases are TGTGCCAGTAGGGACAGGAACACCGGGGAGCTGTTTTTT.

V and J are TRBV2 and TRBJ1-6; tentative D call: TRBD1 (5 bases). This CDR3 spans 14 amino acids. Per the germline V gene, CDR1 is SNHLY and CDR2 is FYNNEI. Trimming removed 3 bases at V and 6 bases at J, with 9 bases between. CDR3 amino acids: CASSDVGPNSPLHF. In DNA, the CDR3 is TGTGCCAGCAGTGACGTGGGGCCTAATTCACCCCTCCACTTT.

V usage is TRBV7-3 and J usage is TRBJ2-1; the D gene is possibly TRBD1 (6 bases). Germline lookup yields CDR1 SGHTA and CDR2 FQGTGA. The ends were cut back, 4 bases at V and 1 base at J, with 8 bases in the middle. This CDR3 has 14 amino acids. CDR3 residues: CASSSGQSYNEQFF. Here the CDR3 DNA reads TGTGCCAGCAGCTCCGGACAGTCCTACAATGAGCAGTTCTTC.

The chain is built from TRBV2 and TRBJ1-1; 7 bases are a match to TRBD1. The CDR3 extends over 13 amino acids. Per germline, CDR1 SNHLY and CDR2 FYNNEI. V was clipped by 9 bases and J by 1 base; unmatched bases: 5. The CDR3 coding sequence is TGTGCCAGTTCCGGGGACAGGAACACTGAAGCTTTCTTT. Translating it yields CASSGDRNTEAFF. Full variable domain (outside the CDR3, taken from reference TRBV2 and TRBJ1-1): EPEVTQTPSHQVTQMGQEVILRCVPISNHLYFYWYRQILGQKVEFLVSFYNNEISEKSEIFDDQFSVERPDGSNFTLKIRSTKLEDSAMYFCASSGDRNTEAFFGQGTRLTVV.

The V and J genes are TRBV18 and TRBJ2-7; D not certain. The V gene lost 2 bases and the J gene lost 0 bases, with 8 bases spanning the gap. CDR1 and CDR2 (germline): KGHSH, LQKENI. The CDR3 totals 14 residues. The chain's CDR3 is CASSPTGSSYEQYF. DNA of the CDR3: TGTGCCAGCTCACCAACGGGCAGCTCCTACGAGCAGTACTTC. The full variable domain, completed using reference TRBV18 and TRBJ2-7, is NAGVMQNPRHLVRRRGQEARLRCSPMKGHSHVYWYRQLPEEGLKFMVYLQKENIIDESGMPKERFSAEFPKEGPSILRIQQVVRGDSAAYFCASSPTGSSYEQYFGPGTRLTVT.

This clone has just one count. This chain uses TRBV19 with TRBJ1-5, with unresolved D. CDR1 LNHDA and CDR2 SQIVND come from the germline V gene (reference sequence). V was cut by 4 bases and J by 0 bases, with 13 bases left in between. This CDR3 has 16 amino acids. CDR3 in DNA: TGTGCCAGTAGTACCCCCACAGTGAATAGCAATCAGCCCCAGCATTTT. This codes for CASSTPTVNSNQPQHF.

This chain uses TRBV5-4 with TRBJ1-2; maybe TRBD1 (5 bases). CDR1 and CDR2 from the germline V gene are SGHNT and YYREEE (reference sequence). The germline V and J ends were trimmed by 5 bases and 0 bases, with 17 bases remaining between them. CDR3 length equals 16 residues. DNA for the CDR3: TGTGCCAGCAGACAGGAGGTACTCCAAGCTAACTATGGCTACACCTTC. Translation gives CASRQEVLQANYGYTF.

The chain is built from TRBV4-3 and TRBJ2-3; 7 bases map to TRBD2. After removal of 0 bases from V and 2 bases from J, the junction contained 2 bases not matched to a gene. This CDR3 has 15 amino acids. From germline, CDR1 is LGHNA and CDR2 YSLEER. This chain's CDR3 is CASSQEGGNTDTQYF. The DNA for the CDR3 is TGCGCCAGCAGCCAAGAGGGGGGGAACACAGATACGCAGTATTTT.

In regard to this clone: The sample contains more than one DNA sequence encoding this CDR3. The J gene is TRBJ2-5, the V gene TRBV7-3; TRBD1 or TRBD2 may be the D gene (5 bases each). Germline V lookup: CDR1 SGHTA, CDR2 FQGTGA. CDR3 length equals 13 residues. The V end was cut by 2 bases, the J end by 4 bases, with 8 bases between. The CDR3 DNA is TGTGCCAGCAGCTTATCTGGGGGAGAGACCCAGTACTTC. Translated: CASSLSGGETQYF.

The sample holds a few counts of this clone. The rearrangement links TRBV11-1 to TRBJ2-5; weak D call: TRBD2 (6 bases). Germline CDR1 and CDR2: SGHAT and FQDESV (reference sequence). The CDR3 has 14 amino acids. Trimming left V 2 bases short and J 3 bases short, with 10 bases between. The CDR3 DNA is TGTGCCAGCAGCTTACCGGGGGTAGAAGAGACCCAGTACTTC. It encodes CASSLPGVEETQYF. Full variable domain (rest looked up from reference TRBV11-1 and TRBJ2-5): EAEVAQSPRYKITEKSQAVAFWCDPISGHATLYWYRQILGQGPELLVQFQDESVVDDSQLPKDRFSAERLKGVDSTLKIQPAELGDSAMYLCASSLPGVEETQYFGPGTRLLVL.

The V gene is TRBV6-9, the J gene TRBJ2-7, with 7 bases that match TRBD2. The CDR3 loop spans 13 amino acids. The V and J ends lost 4 bases and 3 bases, in that order; junction bases with no gene match: 3. Germline V gene sequence: CDR1 MNHGY, CDR2 SVAAGI. CDR3 nucleotides: TGTGCCAGCAGTTTAGCGGGCTTCTACGAGCAGTACTTC. Amino acid sequence: CASSLAGFYEQYF.

V gene TRBV7-9 combines with J gene TRBJ1-4; the D is unclear. The CDR3 has 14 amino acids. The V end lost 3 bases, the J end lost 5 bases, and 10 bases lay between the germline ends. CDR1 is SEHNR, CDR2 FQNEAQ, per germline (reference sequence). CDR3 sequence (DNA): TGTGCCAGCAGCTTCGACGGGCCAAATGAAAAACTGTTTTTT. Its translation is CASSFDGPNEKLFF.

This clone was counted a single time. The chain combines TRBV14 with TRBJ2-1, with D unclear. V lost 1 base and J lost 10, with 26 bases in between. Germline-derived CDR1 and CDR2 are SGHDN and FVKESK. The CDR3 is 18 amino acids. The CDR3 nucleotides are TGTGCCAGCAGCCAAGGAGTTTTACAACCTACAAAAAATCCCGAGCAGTTCTTC. Its protein product is CASSQGVLQPTKNPEQFF.

The genes are TRBV4-2 and TRBJ1-2; D may be TRBD1 (6 bases). The ends were cut back, 7 bases at V and 6 bases at J, with 18 bases in the middle. The CDR3 contains 14 residues. The germline V gene encodes CDR1 LGHNA and CDR2 YNFKEQ. CDR3 sequence reads: CASTQTGRADGYTF. DNA of the CDR3: TGTGCCAGCACCCAGACAGGCAGGGCGGATGGCTACACCTTC.

The chain employs TRBV7-2 and TRBJ2-2; 8 bases match TRBD2. This CDR3 spans 14 amino acids. V shed 8 bases, J shed 4 bases, and the junction held 6 bases outside the gene matches. CDR1 is SGHTA, CDR2 FQGNSA, per germline. The CDR3 region has the DNA TGTGCCAGCCAGCGGGAGAGGCGCACCGGGGAGCTGTTTTTT. Translating it yields CASQRERRTGELFF.

The CDR3 region is CASSTGYNSPLHF. The CDR3 nucleotides are TGTGCCAGTTCGACAGGATATAATTCACCCCTCCACTTT. The chain recombines TRBV14 with TRBJ1-6, with D perhaps TRBD1 (6 bases). V lost 9 bases and J 4 bases, leaving 10 bases between the germline ends. Germline V gene data show CDR1 as SGHDN and CDR2 as FVKESK. The CDR3 extends over 13 amino acids.

As DNA, the CDR3 is TGTGCCAGCAGCCCCGGGACAACGAACACCGGGGAGCTGTTTTTT. Encoded protein: CASSPGTTNTGELFF. V is TRBV3-1 (or the pseudogene TRBV3-2) and J is TRBJ2-2; the D gene is possibly TRBD1 (6 bases). Germline V gene lookup returns CDR1 LGHDT and CDR2 YNNKEL (reference sequence). Between the trimmed V and J ends, which lost 4 bases and 0 bases, there was a span of 9 bases. The CDR3 has 15 residues.

This clone appeared a few times. The sample holds other DNA sequences that translate to the same CDR3. CDR3 nucleotides: TGCAGCGGGGGGAACAATGAGCAGTTCTTC. Translated, it gives CSGGNNEQFF. The chain has TRBV29-1 and TRBJ2-1, with D perhaps matching TRBD1 or TRBD2 (5 bases each). Germline assignment: CDR1 SQVTM and CDR2 ANQGSEA. Trimming took 7 bases from V and 5 from J, leaving 6 bases between them. There are 10 residues in the CDR3.

V and J are TRBV3-1 (or the pseudogene TRBV3-2) and TRBJ1-2; D call uncertain. The ends were cut back, 0 bases at V and 5 bases at J, with 16 bases in the middle. CDR3 length equals 16 residues. In germline, CDR1 is LGHDT, CDR2 YNNKEL (reference sequence). The CDR3 is CASSQDTAPTLYGYTF. For the CDR3, the DNA is TGTGCCAGCAGCCAAGATACGGCCCCCACCCTATATGGCTACACCTTC.

The CDR3 bases are TGTGCCAGCAGCTTAGAGACGACTATTGTCAATGAGCAGTTCTTC. Protein product: CASSLETTIVNEQFF. This rearrangement joins TRBV7-9 to TRBJ2-1; D might be TRBD2 (5 bases). Germline lookup yields CDR1 SEHNR and CDR2 FQNEAQ (reference sequence). The length of the CDR3 is 15 residues. V was trimmed by 1 base and J by 6 bases, leaving 13 bases between them.

The V call is TRBV5-1, the J call TRBJ2-5; perhaps TRBD2 as D (5 bases). CDR1 is SGHRS and CDR2 is YFSETQ in the germline V gene. Trimming left V 2 bases short and J 5 bases short, with 19 bases between. The CDR3 is made up of 16 amino acids. CDR3 DNA: TGCGCCAGCAGCTTATCCAGTCTGACAAGGAGGGAGACCCAGTACTTC. Encoded protein: CASSLSSLTRRETQYF.

V usage is TRBV27 and J usage is TRBJ2-5; TRBD2 is a possible D gene (5 bases). V dropped 0 bases and J dropped 0 bases, with 17 bases sitting between them. Germline V CDR1 and CDR2: MNHEY, SMNVEV (reference sequence). CDR3 length: 18 amino acids. The CDR3 loop reads CASSLSSRASNYQETQYF. The CDR3 DNA reads as TGTGCCAGCAGTTTATCGTCCCGGGCTAGCAACTACCAAGAGACCCAGTACTTC.

This sequence joins TRBV2 and TRBJ1-5, with D possibly TRBD1 on 5 matching bases. Trimming pared 4 bases from V and 1 base from J, leaving 5 bases between. The germline CDR1 and CDR2 sequences are SNHLY and FYNNEI. The CDR3 is made up of 13 amino acids. CDR3 DNA sequence: TGTGCCAGCAGTGGGGGGAGCAATCAGCCCCAGCATTTT. Encoded protein: CASSGGSNQPQHF.

In its sample, this clone was seen a few times. The CDR3 bases are TGTGCCAGCAGCCGCGGTCTTGATTCACCCCTCCACTTT. As protein: CASSRGLDSPLHF. J is TRBJ1-6 and V is TRBV12-3 or TRBV12-4; no definite D call. The CDR3 runs 13 residues. The V and J ends lost 6 bases and 8 bases respectively, with 11 bases between them.